The clone carrying this T cell receptor (beta chain) was found many times. These data originate in a study of CD8+CD57+ T cells in acquired aplastic anemia. Using genomic DNA as the template, TCR beta VDJ and CDR3 profiling was carried out. From the reads, TCRdb called clonotypes with MiXCR, one entry per CDR3 protein. The data hold about 180,000 distinct CDR3 sequences, with around 48% observed a single time. The germline V gene encodes CDR1 SGDLS and CDR2 YYNGEE. V shed 3 bases, J shed 3 bases, and the junction held 1 base outside the gene matches. The CDR3 is 15 amino acids. It was patients with CD8+CD57+ cell expansion by flow cytometry who were chosen for sequencing.

The source of this sequence is a human donor with aplastic anemia. The sample was sorted CD4+, CD8+, or CD8+CD57+ T cells (not recorded which) from PBMCs. The rearrangement uses TRBV9 and TRBJ1-4, with 11 bases matching TRBD1. This CDR3 is CASSGGQGANEKLFF. CDR3 DNA sequence: TGTGCCAGCAGCGGGGGACAGGGGGCTAATGAAAAACTGTTTTTT.